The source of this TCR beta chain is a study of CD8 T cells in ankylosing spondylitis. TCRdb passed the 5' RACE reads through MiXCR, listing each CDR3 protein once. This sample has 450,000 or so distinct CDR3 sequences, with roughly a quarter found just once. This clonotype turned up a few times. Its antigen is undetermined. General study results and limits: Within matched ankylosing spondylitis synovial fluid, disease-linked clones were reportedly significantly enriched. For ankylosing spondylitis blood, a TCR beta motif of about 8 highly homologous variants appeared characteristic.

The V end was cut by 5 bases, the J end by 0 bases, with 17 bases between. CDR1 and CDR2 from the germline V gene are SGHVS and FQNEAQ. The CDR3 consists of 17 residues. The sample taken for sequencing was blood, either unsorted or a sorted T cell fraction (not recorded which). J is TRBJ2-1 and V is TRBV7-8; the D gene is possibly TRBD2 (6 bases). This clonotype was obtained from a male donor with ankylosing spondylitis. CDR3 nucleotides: TGTGCCAGCAGCCCCGGTTTTCGGGGGAGCTCCTACAATGAGCAGTTCTTC. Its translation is CASSPGFRGSSYNEQFF.